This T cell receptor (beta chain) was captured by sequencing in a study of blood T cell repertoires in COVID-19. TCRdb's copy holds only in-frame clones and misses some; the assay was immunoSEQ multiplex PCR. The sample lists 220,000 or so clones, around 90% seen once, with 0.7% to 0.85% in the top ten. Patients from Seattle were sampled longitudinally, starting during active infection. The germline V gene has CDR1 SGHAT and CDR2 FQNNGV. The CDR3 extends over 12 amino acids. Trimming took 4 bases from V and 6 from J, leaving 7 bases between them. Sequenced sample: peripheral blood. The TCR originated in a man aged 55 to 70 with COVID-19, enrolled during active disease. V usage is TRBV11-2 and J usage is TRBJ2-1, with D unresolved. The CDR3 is CASSSVINEQFF. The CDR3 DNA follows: TGTGCCAGCAGCTCAGTGATCAATGAGCAGTTCTTC.